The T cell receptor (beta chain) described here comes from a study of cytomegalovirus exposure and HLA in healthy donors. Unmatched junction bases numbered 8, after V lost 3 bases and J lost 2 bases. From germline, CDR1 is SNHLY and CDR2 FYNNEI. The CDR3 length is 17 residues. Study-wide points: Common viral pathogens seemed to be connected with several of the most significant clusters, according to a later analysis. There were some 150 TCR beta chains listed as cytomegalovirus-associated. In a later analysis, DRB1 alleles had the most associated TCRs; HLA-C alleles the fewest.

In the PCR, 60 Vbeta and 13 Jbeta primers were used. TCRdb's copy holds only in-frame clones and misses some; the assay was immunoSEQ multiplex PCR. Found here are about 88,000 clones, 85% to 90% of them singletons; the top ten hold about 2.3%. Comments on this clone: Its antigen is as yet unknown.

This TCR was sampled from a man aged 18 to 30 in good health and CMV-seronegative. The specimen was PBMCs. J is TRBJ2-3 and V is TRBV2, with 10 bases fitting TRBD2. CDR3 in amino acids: CASSDQWLAGATDTQYF. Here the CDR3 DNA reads TGTGCCAGCAGTGATCAGTGGCTAGCGGGGGCCACAGATACGCAGTATTTT.